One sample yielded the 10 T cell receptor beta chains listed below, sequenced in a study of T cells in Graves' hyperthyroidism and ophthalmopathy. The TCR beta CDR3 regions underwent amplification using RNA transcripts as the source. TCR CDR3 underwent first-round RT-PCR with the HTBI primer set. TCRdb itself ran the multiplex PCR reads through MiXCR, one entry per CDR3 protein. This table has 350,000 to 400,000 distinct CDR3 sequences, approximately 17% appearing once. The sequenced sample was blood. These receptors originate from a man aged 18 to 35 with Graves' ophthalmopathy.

The CDR3 protein is CASRVTGGPTEAFF. The DNA of the CDR3 is TGTGCCAGCAGGGTGACAGGGGGCCCGACTGAAGCTTTCTTT. The gene calls are TRBV12-3 or TRBV12-4 and TRBJ1-1; 10 bases align to TRBD1. Trimming at V came to 6 bases and at J to 5 bases, leaving 6 bases not matched to a gene. The CDR3 covers 14 residues.

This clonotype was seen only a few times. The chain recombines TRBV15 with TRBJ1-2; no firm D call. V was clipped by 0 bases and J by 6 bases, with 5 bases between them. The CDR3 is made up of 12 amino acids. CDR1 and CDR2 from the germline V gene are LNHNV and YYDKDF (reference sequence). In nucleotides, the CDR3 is TGTGCCACCAGCAGAGATAGAGATGGCTACACCTTC. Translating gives CATSRDRDGYTF.

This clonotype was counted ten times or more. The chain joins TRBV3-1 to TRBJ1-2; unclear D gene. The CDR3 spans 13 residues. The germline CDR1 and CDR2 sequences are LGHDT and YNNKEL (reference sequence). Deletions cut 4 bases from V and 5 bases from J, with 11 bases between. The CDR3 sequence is CASSPGIEYGYTF. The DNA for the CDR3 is TGTGCCAGCAGCCCTGGGATCGAATATGGCTACACCTTC. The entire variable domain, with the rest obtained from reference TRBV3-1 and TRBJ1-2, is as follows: DTAVSQTPKYLVTQMGNDKSIKCEQNLGHDTMYWYKQDSKKFLKIMFSYNNKELIINETVPNRFSPKSPDKAHLNLHINSLELGDSAVYFCASSPGIEYGYTFGSGTRLTVV.

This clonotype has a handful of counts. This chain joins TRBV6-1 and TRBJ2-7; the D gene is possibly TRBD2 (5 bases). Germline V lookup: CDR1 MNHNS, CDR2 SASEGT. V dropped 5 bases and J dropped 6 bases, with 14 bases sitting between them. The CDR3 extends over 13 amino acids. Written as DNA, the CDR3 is TGTGCCAGCAGTCTAGCTGGGCCCTCCGAGCAGTACTTC. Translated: CASSLAGPSEQYF.

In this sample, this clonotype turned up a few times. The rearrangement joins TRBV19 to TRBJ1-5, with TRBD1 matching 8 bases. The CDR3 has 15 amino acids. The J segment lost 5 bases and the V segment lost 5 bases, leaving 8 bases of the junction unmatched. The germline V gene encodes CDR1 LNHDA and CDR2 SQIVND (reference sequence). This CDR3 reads CASSLDRAAHQPQHF. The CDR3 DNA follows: TGTGCCAGTAGTTTGGACAGGGCGGCTCATCAGCCCCAGCATTTT. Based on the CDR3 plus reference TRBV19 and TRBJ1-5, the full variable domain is DGGITQSPKYLFRKEGQNVTLSCEQNLNHDAMYWYRQDPGQGLRLIYYSQIVNDFQKGDIAEGYSVSREKKESFPLTVTSAQKNPTAFYLCASSLDRAAHQPQHFGDGTRLSIL.

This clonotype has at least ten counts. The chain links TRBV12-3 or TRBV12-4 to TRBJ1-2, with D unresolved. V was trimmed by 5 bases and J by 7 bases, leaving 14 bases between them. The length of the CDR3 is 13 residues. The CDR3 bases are TGTGCCAGCAGTATGGTAGAGTTCCCTGGCTACACCTTC. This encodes CASSMVEFPGYTF.

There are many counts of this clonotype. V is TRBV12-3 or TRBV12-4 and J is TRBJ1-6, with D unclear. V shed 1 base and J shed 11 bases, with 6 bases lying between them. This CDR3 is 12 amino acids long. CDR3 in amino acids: CASSLGIAPLHF. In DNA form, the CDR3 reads TGTGCCAGCAGTTTAGGCATCGCACCCCTCCACTTT.

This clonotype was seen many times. As DNA, the CDR3 is TGTGCCAGCAGCTCCTACAGGGGGCGTAACACTGAAGCTTTCTTT. Translated: CASSSYRGRNTEAFF. The chain combines TRBV11-2 with TRBJ1-1; 9 bases fit TRBD1. Germline values: CDR1 SGHAT, CDR2 FQNNGV. V lost 4 bases to trimming and J lost 2 bases; unmatched junction nucleotides: 5. The CDR3 has 15 amino acids.

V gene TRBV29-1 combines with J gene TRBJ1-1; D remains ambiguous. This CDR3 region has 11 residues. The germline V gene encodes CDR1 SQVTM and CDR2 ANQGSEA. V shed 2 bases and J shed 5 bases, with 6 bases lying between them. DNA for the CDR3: TGCAGCGTTGAAACGGCAACTGAAGCTTTCTTT. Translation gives CSVETATEAFF.

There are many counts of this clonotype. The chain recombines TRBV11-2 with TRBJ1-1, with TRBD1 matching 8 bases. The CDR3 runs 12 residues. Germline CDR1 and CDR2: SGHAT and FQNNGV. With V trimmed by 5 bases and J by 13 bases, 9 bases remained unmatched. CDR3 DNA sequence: TGTGCCAGCAGCCCCATGACAGGGGTTAGTTTCTTT. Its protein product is CASSPMTGVSFF.